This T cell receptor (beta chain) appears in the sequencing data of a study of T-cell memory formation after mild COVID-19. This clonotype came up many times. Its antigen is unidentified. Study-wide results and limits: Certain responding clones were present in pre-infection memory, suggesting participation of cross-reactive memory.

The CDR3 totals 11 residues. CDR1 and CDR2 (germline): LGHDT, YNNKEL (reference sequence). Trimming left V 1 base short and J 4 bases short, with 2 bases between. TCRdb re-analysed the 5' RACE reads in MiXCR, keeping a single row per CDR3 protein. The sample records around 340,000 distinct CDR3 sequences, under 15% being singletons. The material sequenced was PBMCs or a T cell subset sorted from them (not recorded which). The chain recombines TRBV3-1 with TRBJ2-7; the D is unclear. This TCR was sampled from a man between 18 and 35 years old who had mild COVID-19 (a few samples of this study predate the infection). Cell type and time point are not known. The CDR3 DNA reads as TGTGCCAGCAGCCAAGGATACGAGCAGTACGTC. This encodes CASSQGYEQYV.